This passage covers 19 T cell receptor beta chains from one sample sequenced in a study of identical twins. Each CDR3 protein is one row after TCRdb ran MiXCR on the 5' RACE reads. Of about 690,000 distinct CDR3 sequences detected, 21% appear once; the ten largest clones hold 4.3%. This same sample was also part of a study on T cells expressing NK-cell markers.

Sequencing was performed on PBMCs. Receptors originate from a woman aged 18-29 years in good health.

The genes are TRBV12-3 or TRBV12-4 and TRBJ1-2; D ambiguous. The CDR3 runs 16 residues. Trimming removed 5 bases at V and 4 bases at J, with 20 bases between. The CDR3 reads CASSPPRHRGIYGYTF. DNA of the CDR3: TGTGCCAGCAGTCCCCCCCGACATCGTGGGATCTATGGCTACACCTTC.

This clonotype was counted between two and nine times. CDR3: CASTREAGLNYEQYF. The CDR3 nucleotides are TGTGCCAGCACTCGAGAGGCAGGTTTGAACTACGAGCAGTACTTC. The chain has TRBV12-3 or TRBV12-4 and TRBJ2-7; D is unclear. Deletions cut 7 bases from V and 3 bases from J, with 19 bases between. This CDR3 comprises 15 residues.

The J gene is TRBJ1-1, the V gene TRBV18; D may be TRBD1 (6 bases). The CDR3 sequence is 14 residues long. V was trimmed by 1 base and J by 4 bases, leaving 10 bases between them. The germline V gene encodes CDR1 KGHSH and CDR2 LQKENI. As DNA, the CDR3 is TGTGCCAGCTCACCACAGGCAGGGGCCACTGAAGCTTTCTTT. Its protein is CASSPQAGATEAFF.

V gene TRBV9 combines with J gene TRBJ2-3; D ambiguous. Germline values: CDR1 SGDLS, CDR2 YYNGEE. This CDR3 spans 12 amino acids. Trimming stripped 4 bases from V and 6 bases from J, with 9 bases between. The CDR3 protein is CASSSVFDTQYF. Written as DNA, the CDR3 is TGTGCCAGCAGCTCGGTGTTTGATACGCAGTATTTT.

This chain uses TRBV5-1 with TRBJ2-3; TRBD2 matches 14 bases. V lost 6 bases and J lost 0; bases outside the gene matches: 6. This CDR3 spans 17 amino acids. Germline CDR1 is SGHRS and CDR2 is YFSETQ. CDR3 nucleotides: TGCGCCAGCACCAGACTAGCGGGGGGGCCCAGCACAGATACGCAGTATTTT. Translating it yields CASTRLAGGPSTDTQYF.

This clonotype was seen a handful of times. The chain recombines TRBV20-1 with TRBJ2-2; 9 bases match TRBD2. This CDR3 has 15 residues. CDR1 is DFQATT and CDR2 is SNEGSKA in the germline V gene (reference sequence). The junction had 6 bases not matched to a gene; V was cut back by 1 base and J by 6 bases. DNA of the CDR3: TGCAGTGCTAGAGCTCGCGGGAGGGCGTCCGGGGAGCTGTTTTTT. Translating gives CSARARGRASGELFF.

The rearrangement links TRBV20-1 to TRBJ1-6; D uncertain. V lost 6 bases, J lost 11 bases, and 14 bases lay in between. There are 12 residues in the CDR3. CDR1 is DFQATT and CDR2 is SNEGSKA in the germline V gene (reference sequence). The CDR3 loop is CSATEGFTPLHF. The CDR3 DNA reads as TGCAGTGCCACCGAGGGTTTTACACCCCTCCACTTT.

Many counts were recorded for this clonotype. The J gene is TRBJ2-3, the V gene TRBV10-3; weak D call: TRBD2 (6 bases). Germline-derived CDR1 and CDR2 are ENHRY and SYGVKD. CDR3 length equals 15 residues. V lost 6 bases and J lost 0, with 13 bases in between. CDR3 region: CAIRPGGTSTDTQYF. DNA for the CDR3: TGTGCCATCAGACCCGGGGGTACTAGCACAGATACGCAGTATTTT.

The CDR3 DNA sequence: TGTGCTAGTGGTTTGGGCAACCGGGAAAACAATGAGCAGTTCTTC. The encoded protein is CASGLGNRENNEQFF. V gene TRBV12-5 combines with J gene TRBJ2-1, with D tentatively TRBD2 (5 bases). V lost 1 base and J lost 5, with 12 bases in between. The V gene's germline CDR1 is LGHNT and CDR2 FRNRAP. The CDR3 is made up of 15 amino acids.

This clonotype was counted only a few times. This chain uses TRBV5-1 with TRBJ2-3; D remains unclear. V shed 4 bases and J shed 6 bases, with 9 bases lying between them. This CDR3 is 12 amino acids long. CDR1 is SGHRS and CDR2 is YFSETQ in the germline V gene. The CDR3 spells CASSQTWDTQYF. The CDR3 DNA reads as TGCGCCAGCAGCCAAACCTGGGATACGCAGTATTTT.

The J gene is TRBJ2-7, the V gene TRBV20-1, with 11 positions matching TRBD2. This CDR3 has 15 residues. Germline trimming cut 4 bases from V and 4 bases from J; bases unmatched to any gene: 9. Germline CDR1 and CDR2: DFQATT and SNEGSKA (reference sequence). The CDR3 DNA is TGCAGTGCTAAAAGACTGGGACTAGCGGATTACGAGCAGTACTTC. Translating it yields CSAKRLGLADYEQYF.

There are a few counts of this clonotype. The rearrangement uses TRBV10-3 and TRBJ2-1, with 9 bases aligning to TRBD2. This CDR3 contains 15 residues. Germline V gene data show CDR1 as ENHRY and CDR2 as SYGVKD. The junction had 10 bases not matched to a gene; V was cut back by 7 bases and J by 6 bases. The CDR3 here is CAITPTSGNSNEQFF. CDR3 sequence (DNA): TGTGCCATCACTCCGACTAGCGGAAACTCCAATGAGCAGTTCTTC.

This chain joins TRBV10-1 and TRBJ2-7, with TRBD2 identical over 7 bases. V was pared by 7 bases and J by 2 bases, with 11 bases of the junction left unmatched. CDR3 length: 15 amino acids. Germline CDR1 WNHNN, CDR2 SYGVQD (reference sequence). CDR3 nucleotide sequence: TGCGCCAGCACCAAGGGGACTATGAGGCCCTACGAGCAGTACTTC. Translating it yields CASTKGTMRPYEQYF.

This clonotype has a handful of counts. The chain combines TRBV5-5 with TRBJ2-4; D possibly corresponds to TRBD2 (5 bases). The germline V gene encodes CDR1 SGHKS and CDR2 YYEKEE (reference sequence). The CDR3 covers 16 residues. V shed 0 bases and J shed 2 bases, with 12 bases lying between them. CDR3 amino acids: CASSLADRRTKNIQYF. CDR3 DNA sequence: TGTGCCAGCAGCTTGGCCGACCGGAGGACCAAAAACATTCAGTACTTC. Supplemented by reference TRBV5-5 and TRBJ2-4, the full variable domain reads DAGVTQSPTHLIKTRGQQVTLRCSPISGHKSVSWYQQVLGQGPQFIFQYYEKEERGRGNFPDRFSARQFPNYSSELNVNALLLGDSALYLCASSLADRRTKNIQYFGAGTRLSVL.

The chain uses TRBV27 and TRBJ2-3; 15 nucleotides agree with TRBD2. Germline CDR1 and CDR2: MNHEY and SMNVEV (reference sequence). Losses at the gene ends were 5 bases for V and 5 bases for J; bases not matched to a gene: 8. CDR3 length: 17 residues. The CDR3: CASSIGLAGGREDTQYF. CDR3 nucleotides: TGTGCCAGCAGTATAGGACTAGCGGGGGGGCGTGAAGATACGCAGTATTTT.

The chain employs TRBV7-9 and TRBJ2-1; D remains ambiguous. The CDR3 length is 16 residues. The V gene's germline CDR1 is SEHNR and CDR2 FQNEAQ (reference sequence). Between the trimmed V and J ends, which lost 5 bases and 0 bases, there was a span of 14 bases. The CDR3 nucleotides are TGTGCCAGCAGCGGATCTCTACCTATCTCCTACAATGAGCAGTTCTTC. Translating it yields CASSGSLPISYNEQFF.

In DNA, the CDR3 is TGCGCCAGCAGCTTGTGGGCGGGGGCCTACAATGAGCAGTTCTTC. Translating gives CASSLWAGAYNEQFF. The J gene is TRBJ2-1, the V gene TRBV5-1; 7 nucleotides match TRBD2. V trimming: 1 base; J trimming: 2 bases; junction bases outside the gene matches: 3. CDR1 SGHRS and CDR2 YFSETQ come from the germline V gene. This CDR3 contains 15 residues.

This clonotype has a handful of counts. The V and J genes are TRBV20-1 and TRBJ2-7, with 8 bases fitting TRBD2. Germline V gives CDR1 DFQATT, CDR2 SNEGSKA (reference sequence). The V gene end was trimmed by 4 bases and the J gene end by 2 bases; junction bases not matched to a gene: 4. The length of the CDR3 is 13 residues. The CDR3 region is CSATSGFTYEQYF. The CDR3, as DNA: TGCAGTGCTACTAGCGGGTTCACCTACGAGCAGTACTTC.

This clonotype was detected a few times. This sequence joins TRBV20-1 and TRBJ2-1, with D unclear. The CDR3 is 11 amino acids. Germline lookup yields CDR1 DFQATT and CDR2 SNEGSKA (reference sequence). Trimming removed 3 bases from V and 11 bases from J, with 11 bases in between. CDR3 DNA: TGCAGTGCTAGTCGGACGGAGAAGCAGTTCTTC. Translated, it gives CSASRTEKQFF.